This TCR beta chain was identified during a study of regulatory T cells in long-lasting Graves disease. Time point denoted: persistent/refractory GD, antithyroid drugs over 5 years with positive TRAb. The TCR library was made from RNA that had been extracted from PBMCs in TRIzol. Sequencing libraries for TCR beta were prepared with iRepertoire HTBI primers and Arm-PCR of CDR3 regions. TCRdb passed the multiplex PCR reads through MiXCR, listing each CDR3 protein once. The table shows some 430,000 distinct CDR3 sequences, with 20% to 25% occurring only once. CDR1 is PRHDT and CDR2 is FYEKMQ in the germline V gene (reference sequence). The CDR3 loop spans 16 amino acids. J gave up 4 bases and V 5 bases, and 12 bases lay outside the gene matches.

Sequenced material: peripheral blood mononuclear cells (PBMCs), taken when the disease was refractory, from a patient treated with antithyroid drugs. The sequence was obtained from a female donor with Graves disease. The V call is TRBV13, the J call TRBJ1-1; 8 bases are a match to TRBD1. CDR3 residues: CASSPGAGGASTEAFF. The CDR3 bases are TGTGCCAGCAGCCCCGGCGCAGGGGGCGCTTCCACTGAAGCTTTCTTT.